The 4 T cell receptor beta chains presented below share a single source sample, sequenced in a study of cytomegalovirus exposure and HLA in healthy donors. PCR amplification relied on 60 Vbeta primers (plus 13 Jbeta primers). Sequencing used immunoSEQ multiplex PCR; TCRdb keeps in-frame clones, though not all of them. This table holds roughly 98,000 clones, about 81% found once. The sequenced sample consisted of PBMCs. These receptors all come from a man aged 35 to 55 in good health and CMV-seronegative.

This chain joins TRBV27 and TRBJ1-1; TRBD1 might be the D (6 bases). The ends were cut back, 6 bases at V and 0 bases at J, with 14 bases in the middle. This CDR3 has 15 residues. Germline loops: CDR1 MNHEY, CDR2 SMNVEV (reference sequence). This CDR3 is CASSRQGGMNTEAFF. The CDR3 nucleotides read TGTGCCAGCAGCCGTCAAGGGGGTATGAACACTGAAGCTTTCTTT.

The chain joins TRBV2 to TRBJ1-1, with D maybe TRBD1 (6 bases). V lost 9 bases and J 5 bases, leaving 19 bases between the germline ends. This CDR3 spans 14 amino acids. Germline V gene lookup returns CDR1 SNHLY and CDR2 FYNNEI. DNA of the CDR3: TGTGCCAGGGGGGACAAAGGTGGTTATACTGAAGCTTTCTTT. It translates to CARGDKGGYTEAFF.

This clone was detected once. V is TRBV5-4 and J is TRBJ2-3; 16 nucleotides match TRBD2. The germline V gene encodes CDR1 SGHNT and CDR2 YYREEE (reference sequence). CDR3 length equals 17 residues. Losses at the gene ends were 2 bases for V and 2 bases for J; bases not matched to a gene: 2. In DNA form, the CDR3 reads TGTGCCAGCAGCTTAGGGACTAGCGGGGGGGTCACAGATACGCAGTATTTT. This gives the protein CASSLGTSGGVTDTQYF.

This clone showed up just a few times. The V call is TRBV16, the J call TRBJ1-6; 7 bases fit TRBD1. The CDR3 is made up of 15 amino acids. The trim removed 1 base at V and 4 bases at J, leaving 1 base unmatched. Germline CDR1 and CDR2: KGHSY and FQNENV. The CDR3 region has the DNA TGTGCCAGCAGCCAATTGACAGGGTATAATTCACCCCTCCACTTT. It codes for CASSQLTGYNSPLHF.